This T cell receptor (beta chain) was sequenced in a study of OX40 agonist ivuxolimab in advanced cancers. As regards this clone: Its antigen is as yet unknown.

Broader study findings: Clonal expansion among partial responders at 0.1-3.0 mg/kg ranked near the lowest. Among T cells, CD8+ cells averaged more expanded clones than CD4+ cells. Some nonresponders also had low normalized T-cell clonal expansion.

The junction had 1 base not matched to a gene; V was cut back by 0 bases and J by 9 bases. This CDR3 has 13 residues. CDR1 is SGHRS and CDR2 is YFSETQ in the germline V gene. At cycle 4 day 1, cycle 7 day 1, and baseline, blood was sampled. Libraries were prepared by immunoSEQ multiplex PCR; TCRdb keeps only in-frame clonotypes and omits some of them. The repertoire holds tens of thousands of clones, roughly 84% seen once, with approximately 0.61% in the top ten. The chain joins TRBV5-1 to TRBJ2-1; 9 bases align to TRBD2. This receptor was taken from an adult with an advanced solid tumor such as melanoma, head and neck, liver or kidney cancer. Sequencing was performed on CD4+ or CD8+ T cells sorted from blood, taken in a trial of the OX40 agonist ivuxolimab. The CDR3 DNA sequence: TGCGCCAGCAGCTTGGAACTAGCGGGTGAGCAGTTCTTC. Amino acids: CASSLELAGEQFF.